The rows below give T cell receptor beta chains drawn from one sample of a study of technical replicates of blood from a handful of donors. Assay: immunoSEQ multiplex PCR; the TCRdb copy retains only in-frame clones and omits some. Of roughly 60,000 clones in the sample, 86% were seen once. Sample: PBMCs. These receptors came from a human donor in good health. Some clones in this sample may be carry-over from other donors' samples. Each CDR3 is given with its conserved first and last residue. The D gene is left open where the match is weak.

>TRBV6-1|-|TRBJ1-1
TGTGCCAGCAGATCAAACAGGATTACTTTCTTT
CASRSNRITFF
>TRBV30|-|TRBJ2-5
TGTGCCTGGTCCAGGGATAGCCAAGAGACCCAGTACTTC
CAWSRDSQETQYF
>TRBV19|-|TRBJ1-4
TGTGCCAGTAGTACAAGGGGTTGGGCGGTCGAAAAACTGTTTTTT
CASSTRGWAVEKLFF
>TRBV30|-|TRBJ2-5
TGTGCCTGGAGTGTACTAACAGGACGTAAGGGGGAGACCCAGTACTTC
CAWSVLTGRKGETQYF
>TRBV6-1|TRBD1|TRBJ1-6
TGTGCCAGCAGGAAGCCGGGACAGTATTCACCCCTCCACTTT
CASRKPGQYSPLHF
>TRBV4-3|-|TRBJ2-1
TGCGCCAGCAGCCTCGGGGCCGGGAGCTCCTACAATGAGCAGTTCTTC
CASSLGAGSSYNEQFF
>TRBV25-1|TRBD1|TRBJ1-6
TGTGCCAGCAGTGGGACAGGGGGTTATTCACCCCTCCACTTT
CASSGTGGYSPLHF
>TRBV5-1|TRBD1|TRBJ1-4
TGCGCCAGCAGCACGGGCCAGGGGGATCGAACTAATGAAAAACTGTTTTTT
CASSTGQGDRTNEKLFF
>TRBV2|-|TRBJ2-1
TGTGCCAGCAGGGATAGACTAGTTTCCTACAATGAGCAGTTCTTC
CASRDRLVSYNEQFF
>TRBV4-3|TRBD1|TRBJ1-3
TGCGCCAGCAGCCCTCAGACAGGGCCAGGAAACACCATATATTTT
CASSPQTGPGNTIYF